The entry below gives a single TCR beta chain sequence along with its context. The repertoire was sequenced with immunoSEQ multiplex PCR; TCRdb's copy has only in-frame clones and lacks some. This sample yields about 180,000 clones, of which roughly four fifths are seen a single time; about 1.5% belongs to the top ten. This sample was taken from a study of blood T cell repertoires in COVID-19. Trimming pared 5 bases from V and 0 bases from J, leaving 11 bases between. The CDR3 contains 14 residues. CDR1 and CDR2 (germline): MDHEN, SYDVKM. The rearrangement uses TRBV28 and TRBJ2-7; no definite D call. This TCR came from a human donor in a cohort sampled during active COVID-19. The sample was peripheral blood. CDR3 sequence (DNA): TGTGCCAGCAGTGTGGTGGGCTACTCCTACGAGCAGTACTTC. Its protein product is CASSVVGYSYEQYF.